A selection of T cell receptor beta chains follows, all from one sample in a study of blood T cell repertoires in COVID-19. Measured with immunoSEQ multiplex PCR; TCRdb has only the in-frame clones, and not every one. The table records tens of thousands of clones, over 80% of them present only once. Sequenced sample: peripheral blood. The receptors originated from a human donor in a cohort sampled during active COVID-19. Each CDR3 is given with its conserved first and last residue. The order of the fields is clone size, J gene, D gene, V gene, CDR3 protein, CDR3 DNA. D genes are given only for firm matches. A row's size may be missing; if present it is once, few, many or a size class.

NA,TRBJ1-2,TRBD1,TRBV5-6,CASSLGTGGWDGYTF,TGTGCCAGCAGCCTGGGGACAGGGGGCTGGGATGGCTACACCTTC
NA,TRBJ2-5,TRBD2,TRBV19,CASSTQAGVRQETQYF,TGTGCCAGTAGTACTCAAGCGGGAGTAAGACAAGAGACCCAGTACTTC
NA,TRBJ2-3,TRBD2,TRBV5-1,CASSYSGGEDTQYF,TGCGCCAGCAGCTACAGCGGGGGGGAGGATACGCAGTATTTT
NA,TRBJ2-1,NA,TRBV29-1,CSVARLDNEQFF,TGCAGCGTTGCGCGACTAGACAATGAGCAGTTCTTC
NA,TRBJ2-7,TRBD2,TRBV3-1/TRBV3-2,CASSPGGGGEQYF,TGTGCCAGCAGCCCAGGCGGGGGGGGCGAGCAGTACTTC
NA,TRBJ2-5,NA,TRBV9,CASSSDYQAETQYF,TGTGCCAGCAGCTCCGACTACCAAGCTGAGACCCAGTACTTC
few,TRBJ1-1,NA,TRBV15,CATGAGMNTEAFF,TGTGCCACCGGGGCGGGGATGAACACTGAAGCTTTCTTT
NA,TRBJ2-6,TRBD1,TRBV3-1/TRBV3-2,CASSQRTGSGANVLTF,TGTGCCAGCAGCCAGAGGACAGGCTCTGGGGCCAACGTCCTGACTTTC
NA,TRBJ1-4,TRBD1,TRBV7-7,CASSLDGTGNEKLFF,TGTGCCAGCAGCTTAGACGGGACAGGAAATGAAAAACTGTTTTTT
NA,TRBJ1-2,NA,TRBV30,CAWSVQIFYGYTF,TGTGCCTGGAGTGTACAGATTTTCTATGGCTACACCTTC
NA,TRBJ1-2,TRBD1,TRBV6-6,CASSYRDRVAGGYTF,TGTGCCAGCAGTTACAGGGACAGGGTGGCGGGGGGCTACACCTTC
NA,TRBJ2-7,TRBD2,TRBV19,CASRSAGTRSEQYF,TGTGCCAGTCGCAGCGCCGGGACTAGATCCGAGCAGTACTTC
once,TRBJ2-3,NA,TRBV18,CASSLDRGSTDTQYF,TGTGCCAGCTCACTTGACCGGGGGAGCACAGATACGCAGTATTTT
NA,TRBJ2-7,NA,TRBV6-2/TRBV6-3,CASSEASYEQYF,TGTGCCAGCAGTGAGGCAAGCTACGAGCAGTACTTC
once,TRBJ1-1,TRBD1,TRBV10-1,CASSERQGAREGNTEAFF,TGCGCCAGCAGTGAGCGACAGGGGGCGCGAGAAGGGAACACTGAAGCTTTCTTT
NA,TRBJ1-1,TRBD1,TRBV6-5,CASNPQGTNTEAFF,TGTGCCAGCAACCCACAGGGGACGAACACTGAAGCTTTCTTT
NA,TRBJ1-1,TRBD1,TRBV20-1,CSASRQGQNTEAFF,TGCAGTGCTAGTAGACAGGGCCAGAACACTGAAGCTTTCTTT
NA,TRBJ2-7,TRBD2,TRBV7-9,CASSFQAGGAEQYF,TGTGCCAGCAGCTTTCAAGCGGGGGGGGCCGAGCAGTACTTC
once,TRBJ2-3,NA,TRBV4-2,CASSQVSENTQYF,TGTGCCAGCAGCCAAGTGAGCGAAAATACGCAGTATTTT
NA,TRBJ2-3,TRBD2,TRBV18,CASSPSGGLADTQYF,TGTGCCAGCTCACCCAGCGGGGGGTTGGCAGATACGCAGTATTTT
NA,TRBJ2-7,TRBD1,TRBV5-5,CASSYRQGPYEQYF,TGTGCCAGCAGCTATCGACAGGGTCCCTACGAGCAGTACTTC
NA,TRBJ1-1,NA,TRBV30,CAWSVGGGNTEAFF,TGTGCCTGGAGTGTAGGCGGTGGGAACACTGAAGCTTTCTTT
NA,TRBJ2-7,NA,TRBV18,CASSHDGSGYEQYF,TGTGCCAGCTCACATGATGGAAGCGGCTACGAGCAGTACTTC
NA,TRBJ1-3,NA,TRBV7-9,CASSLREEGVSGNTIYF,TGTGCCAGCAGCTTAAGGGAGGAGGGTGTCTCTGGAAACACCATATATTTT
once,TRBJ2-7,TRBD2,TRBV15,CATSRGRGSTSYEQYF,TGTGCCACCAGCAGGGGGAGGGGCAGCACATCCTACGAGCAGTACTTC
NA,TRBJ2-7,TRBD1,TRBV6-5,CASRQGVAPYEQYF,TGTGCCAGCAGGCAGGGGGTGGCACCCTACGAGCAGTACTTC
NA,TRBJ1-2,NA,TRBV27,CASSLRAGNANYGYTF,TGTGCCAGCAGTTTACGTGCGGGGAACGCCAACTATGGCTACACCTTC
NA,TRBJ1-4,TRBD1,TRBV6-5,CASGDSLNEKLFF,TGTGCCAGCGGGGACAGCCTTAATGAAAAACTGTTTTTT
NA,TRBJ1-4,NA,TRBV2,CASSPGGREEKLFF,TGTGCCAGCAGCCCGGGAGGGCGGGAAGAAAAACTGTTTTTT
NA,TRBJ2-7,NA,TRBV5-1,CASSLAGIGDEQYF,TGCGCCAGCAGCTTGGCGGGAATCGGGGACGAGCAGTACTTC
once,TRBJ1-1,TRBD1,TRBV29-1,CSVDRVGAEAFF,TGCAGCGTCGACAGGGTAGGGGCTGAAGCTTTCTTT
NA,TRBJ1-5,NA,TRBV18,CASSSDSLSNQPQHF,TGTGCCAGCTCATCCGACAGCCTTAGCAATCAGCCCCAGCATTTT
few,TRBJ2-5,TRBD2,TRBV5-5,CASSLGLAGSETQYF,TGTGCCAGCAGCCTAGGACTAGCGGGATCGGAGACCCAGTACTTC
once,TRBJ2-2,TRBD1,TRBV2,CASRRTGVDGELFF,TGTGCCAGCAGGAGGACAGGGGTCGACGGGGAGCTGTTTTTT
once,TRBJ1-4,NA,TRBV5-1,CASSLAGEATNEKLFF,TGCGCCAGCAGCTTGGCCGGGGAGGCAACTAATGAAAAACTGTTTTTT
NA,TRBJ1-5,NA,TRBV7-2,CASSPGGARQPQHF,TGTGCCAGCAGCCCAGGAGGAGCTAGGCAGCCCCAGCATTTT
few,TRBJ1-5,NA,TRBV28,CASTRGQRGPQHF,TGTGCCAGCACCCGGGGCCAGCGGGGGCCCCAGCATTTT
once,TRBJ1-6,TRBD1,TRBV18,CASSATGANSPLHF,TGTGCCAGCTCAGCCACAGGGGCCAATTCACCCCTCCACTTT
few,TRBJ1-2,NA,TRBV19,CASSTPLNTYYGYTF,TGTGCCAGTAGTACCCCCCTCAACACCTACTATGGCTACACCTTC
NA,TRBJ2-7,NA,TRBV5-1,CASSIDEVPYEQYF,TGCGCCAGCAGCATTGACGAGGTACCCTACGAGCAGTACTTC
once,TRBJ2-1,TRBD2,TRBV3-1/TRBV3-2,CASSQVSSGIEQFF,TGTGCCAGCAGCCAAGTGAGTAGCGGGATCGAGCAGTTCTTC
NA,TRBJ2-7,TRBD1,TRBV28,CASSLMSGGNYEQYF,TGTGCCAGCAGTTTGATGTCAGGGGGCAACTACGAGCAGTACTTC
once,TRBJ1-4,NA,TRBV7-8,CASSLARNEKLFF,TGTGCCAGCAGCTTAGCGAGGAATGAAAAACTGTTTTTT
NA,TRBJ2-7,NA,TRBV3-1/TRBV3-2,CASSQEIRSEQYF,TGTGCCAGCAGCCAAGAAATTCGGTCCGAGCAGTACTTC
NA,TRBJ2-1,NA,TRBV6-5,CASSSSSSSYNEQFF,TGTGCCAGCAGTTCTAGCTCCAGCTCCTACAATGAGCAGTTCTTC
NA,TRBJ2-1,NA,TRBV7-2,CASSLALGRHYNEQFF,TGTGCCAGCAGCTTAGCGCTCGGCAGGCACTACAATGAGCAGTTCTTC
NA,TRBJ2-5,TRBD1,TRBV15,CATSSNRGRVETQYF,TGTGCCACCAGCTCTAACAGGGGGCGGGTGGAGACCCAGTACTTC